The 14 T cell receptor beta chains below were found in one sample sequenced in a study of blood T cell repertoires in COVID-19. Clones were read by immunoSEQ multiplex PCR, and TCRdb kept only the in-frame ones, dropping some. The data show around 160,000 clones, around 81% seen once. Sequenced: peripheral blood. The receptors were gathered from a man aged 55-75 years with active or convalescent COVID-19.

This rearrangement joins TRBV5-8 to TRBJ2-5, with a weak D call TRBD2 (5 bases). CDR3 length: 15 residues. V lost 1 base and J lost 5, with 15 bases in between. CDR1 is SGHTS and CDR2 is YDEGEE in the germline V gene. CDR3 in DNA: TGTGCCAGCAGCTTGCGTGTGCTAGCATGGGAGACCCAGTACTTC. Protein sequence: CASSLRVLAWETQYF.

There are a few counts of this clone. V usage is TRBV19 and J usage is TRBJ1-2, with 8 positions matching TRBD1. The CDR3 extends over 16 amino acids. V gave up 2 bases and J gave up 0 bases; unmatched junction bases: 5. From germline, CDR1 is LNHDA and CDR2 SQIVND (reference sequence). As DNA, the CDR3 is TGTGCCAGTAGTATAACAGGACAGGGATCTAACTATGGCTACACCTTC. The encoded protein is CASSITGQGSNYGYTF.

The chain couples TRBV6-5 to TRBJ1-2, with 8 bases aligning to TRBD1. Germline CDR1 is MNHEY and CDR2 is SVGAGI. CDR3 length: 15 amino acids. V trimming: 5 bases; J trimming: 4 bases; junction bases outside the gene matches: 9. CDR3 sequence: CASSRTGRSGYGYTF. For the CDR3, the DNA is TGTGCCAGCAGTCGGACAGGGAGGAGCGGCTATGGCTACACCTTC.

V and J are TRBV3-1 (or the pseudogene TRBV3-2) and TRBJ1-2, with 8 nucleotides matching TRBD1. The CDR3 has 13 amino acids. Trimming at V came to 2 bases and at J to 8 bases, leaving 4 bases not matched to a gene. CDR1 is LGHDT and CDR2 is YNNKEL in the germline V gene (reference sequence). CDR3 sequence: CASSQQGAQGYTF. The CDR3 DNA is TGTGCCAGCAGCCAACAGGGGGCGCAGGGCTACACCTTC.

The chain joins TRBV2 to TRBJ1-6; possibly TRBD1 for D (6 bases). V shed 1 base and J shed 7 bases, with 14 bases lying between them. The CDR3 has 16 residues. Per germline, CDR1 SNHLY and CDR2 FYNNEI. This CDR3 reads CASSEGGQVFNSPLHF. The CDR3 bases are TGTGCCAGCAGTGAAGGGGGGCAGGTATTCAATTCACCCCTCCACTTT. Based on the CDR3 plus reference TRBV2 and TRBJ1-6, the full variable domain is EPEVTQTPSHQVTQMGQEVILRCVPISNHLYFYWYRQILGQKVEFLVSFYNNEISEKSEIFDDQFSVERPDGSNFTLKIRSTKLEDSAMYFCASSEGGQVFNSPLHFGNGTRLTVT.

The CDR3 loop reads CASSVESSYNEQFF. CDR3 nucleotides: TGTGCCAGCAGCGTAGAGAGTAGCTACAATGAGCAGTTCTTC. The chain recombines TRBV9 with TRBJ2-1; D remains ambiguous. This CDR3 has 14 residues. Germline V gene lookup returns CDR1 SGDLS and CDR2 YYNGEE. The V end was cut by 0 bases, the J end by 3 bases, with 7 bases between.

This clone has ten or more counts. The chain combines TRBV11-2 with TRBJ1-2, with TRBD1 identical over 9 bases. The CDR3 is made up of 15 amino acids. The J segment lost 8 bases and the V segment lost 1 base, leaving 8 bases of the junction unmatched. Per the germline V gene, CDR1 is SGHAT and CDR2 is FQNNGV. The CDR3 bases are TGTGCCAGCAGCTTAGGCACAGGGGGCGCGAGGGGCTACACCTTC. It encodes CASSLGTGGARGYTF.

CDR3 protein: CASSLGTSYHNEQFF. DNA of the CDR3: TGTGCCAGCAGCTTGGGTACTAGCTACCACAATGAGCAGTTCTTC. The chain is built from TRBV7-9 and TRBJ2-1, with a weak D call TRBD2 (6 bases). The CDR3 loop spans 15 amino acids. The V gene's germline CDR1 is SEHNR and CDR2 FQNEAQ (reference sequence). Trimming left V 3 bases short and J 5 bases short, with 14 bases between.

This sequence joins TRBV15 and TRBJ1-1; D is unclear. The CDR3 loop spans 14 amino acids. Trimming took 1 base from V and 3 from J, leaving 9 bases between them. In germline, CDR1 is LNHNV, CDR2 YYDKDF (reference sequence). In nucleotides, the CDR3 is TGTGCCACCAGCAGAGTTTCACGGGACACTGAAGCTTTCTTT. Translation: CATSRVSRDTEAFF.

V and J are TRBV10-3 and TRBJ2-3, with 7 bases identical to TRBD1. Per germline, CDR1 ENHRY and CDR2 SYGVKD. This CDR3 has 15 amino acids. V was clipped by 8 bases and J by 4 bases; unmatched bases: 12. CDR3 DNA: TGTGCCATCGCCGCCGGACAGGTACAGTCAGATACGCAGTATTTT. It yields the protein CAIAAGQVQSDTQYF.

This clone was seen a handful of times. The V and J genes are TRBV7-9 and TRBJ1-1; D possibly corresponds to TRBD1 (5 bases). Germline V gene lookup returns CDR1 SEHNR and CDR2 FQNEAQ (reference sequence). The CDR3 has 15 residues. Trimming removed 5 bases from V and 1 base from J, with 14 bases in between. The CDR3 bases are TGTGCCAGCAGCCCACAGTCTGGGGCGAACACTGAAGCTTTCTTT. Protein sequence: CASSPQSGANTEAFF. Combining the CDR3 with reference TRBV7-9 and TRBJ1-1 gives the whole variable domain DTGVSQNPRHKITKRGQNVTFRCDPISEHNRLYWYRQTLGQGPEFLTYFQNEAQLEKSRLLSDRFSAERPKGSFSTLEIQRTEQGDSAMYLCASSPQSGANTEAFFGQGTRLTVV.

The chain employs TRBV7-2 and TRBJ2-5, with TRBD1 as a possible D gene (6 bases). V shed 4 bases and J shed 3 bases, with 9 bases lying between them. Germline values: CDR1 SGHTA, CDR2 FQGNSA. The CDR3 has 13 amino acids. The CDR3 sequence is CASSSQGKETQYF. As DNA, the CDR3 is TGTGCCAGCAGCTCCCAGGGGAAAGAGACCCAGTACTTC.

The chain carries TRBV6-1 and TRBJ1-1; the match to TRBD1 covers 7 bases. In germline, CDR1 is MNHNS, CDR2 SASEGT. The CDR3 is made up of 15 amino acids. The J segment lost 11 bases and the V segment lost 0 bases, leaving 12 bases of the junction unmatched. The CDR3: CASSEARTGVMVAFF. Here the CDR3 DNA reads TGTGCCAGCAGTGAAGCGAGGACAGGTGTGATGGTCGCTTTCTTT.

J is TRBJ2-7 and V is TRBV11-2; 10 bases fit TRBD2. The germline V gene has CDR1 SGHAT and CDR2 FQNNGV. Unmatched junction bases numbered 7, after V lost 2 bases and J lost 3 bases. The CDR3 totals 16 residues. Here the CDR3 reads CASSLMGLAKNYEQYF. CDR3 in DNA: TGTGCCAGCAGCTTAATGGGACTAGCGAAGAACTACGAGCAGTACTTC.